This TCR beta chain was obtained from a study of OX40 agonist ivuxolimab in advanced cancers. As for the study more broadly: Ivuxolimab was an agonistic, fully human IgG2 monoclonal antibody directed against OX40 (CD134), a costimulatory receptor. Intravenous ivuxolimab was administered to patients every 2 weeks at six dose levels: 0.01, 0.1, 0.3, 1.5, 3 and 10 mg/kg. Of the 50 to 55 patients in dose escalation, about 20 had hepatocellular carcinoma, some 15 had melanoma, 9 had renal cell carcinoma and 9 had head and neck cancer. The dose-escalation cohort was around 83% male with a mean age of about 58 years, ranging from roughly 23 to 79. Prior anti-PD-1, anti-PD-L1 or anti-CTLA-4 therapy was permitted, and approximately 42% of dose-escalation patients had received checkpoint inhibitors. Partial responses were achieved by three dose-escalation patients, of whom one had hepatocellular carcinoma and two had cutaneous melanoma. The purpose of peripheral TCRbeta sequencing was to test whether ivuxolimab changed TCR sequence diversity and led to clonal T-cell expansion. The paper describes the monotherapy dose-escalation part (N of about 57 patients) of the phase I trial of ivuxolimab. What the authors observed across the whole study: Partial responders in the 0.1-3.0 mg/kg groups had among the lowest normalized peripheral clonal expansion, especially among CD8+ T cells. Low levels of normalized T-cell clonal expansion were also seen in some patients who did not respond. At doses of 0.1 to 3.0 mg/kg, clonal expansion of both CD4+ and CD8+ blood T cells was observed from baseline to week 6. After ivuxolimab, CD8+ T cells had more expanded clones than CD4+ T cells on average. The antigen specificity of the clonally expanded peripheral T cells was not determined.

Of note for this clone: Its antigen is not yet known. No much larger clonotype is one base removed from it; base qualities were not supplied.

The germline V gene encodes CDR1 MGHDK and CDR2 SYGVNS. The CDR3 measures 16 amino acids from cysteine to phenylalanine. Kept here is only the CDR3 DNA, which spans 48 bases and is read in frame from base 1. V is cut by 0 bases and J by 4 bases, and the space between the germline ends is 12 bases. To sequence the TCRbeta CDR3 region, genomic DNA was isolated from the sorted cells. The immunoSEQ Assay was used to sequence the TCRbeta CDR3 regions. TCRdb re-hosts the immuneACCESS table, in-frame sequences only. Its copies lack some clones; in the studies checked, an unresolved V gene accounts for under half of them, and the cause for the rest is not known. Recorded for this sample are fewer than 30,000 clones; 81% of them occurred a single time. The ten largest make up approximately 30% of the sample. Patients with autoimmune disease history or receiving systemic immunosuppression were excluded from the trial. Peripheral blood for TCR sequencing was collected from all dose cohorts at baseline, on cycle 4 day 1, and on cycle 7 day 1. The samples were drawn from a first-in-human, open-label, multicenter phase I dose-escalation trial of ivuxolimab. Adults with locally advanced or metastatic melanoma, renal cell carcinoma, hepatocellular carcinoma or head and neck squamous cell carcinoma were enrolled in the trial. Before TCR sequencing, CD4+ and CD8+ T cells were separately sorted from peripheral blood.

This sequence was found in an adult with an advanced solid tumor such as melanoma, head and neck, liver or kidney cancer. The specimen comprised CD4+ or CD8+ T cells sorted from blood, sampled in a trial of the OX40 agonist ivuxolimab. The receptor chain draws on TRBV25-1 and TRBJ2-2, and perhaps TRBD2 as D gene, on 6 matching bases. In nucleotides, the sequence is TGTGCCAGCAGTGAATATTCGGGGGTCGTCACCGGGGAGCTGTTTTTT. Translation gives CASSEYSGVVTGELFF.